Sequencing of this TCR beta chain was carried out in a study of human T cells and chemical hapten exposure. The CDR3 totals 17 residues. J lost 0 bases, V lost 6 bases, and 5 bases had no gene match. What the library attached to individual cDNA molecules were unique molecular identifiers. Original data processing: The number of TCRs in each sample had a median of 95,638 and spanned roughly 23,224 to 750,000. Each CDR3 protein is one row after TCRdb ran MiXCR on the 5' RACE reads. The V and J calls were not made by the authors but by TCRdb's processing. The sample lists about 81,000 distinct CDR3 sequences; less than 9.5% were seen once. Unfractionated whole blood was the source of the extracted total RNA.

The chain has TRBV12-3 or TRBV12-4 and TRBJ2-1, with 13 positions matching TRBD2. The clonotype originates from a male donor in good health. CDR3 bases: TGTGCCAGCAGCTCCCGGACTAGCGGGAGCTCCTACAATGAGCAGTTCTTC. Encoded protein: CASSSRTSGSSYNEQFF.